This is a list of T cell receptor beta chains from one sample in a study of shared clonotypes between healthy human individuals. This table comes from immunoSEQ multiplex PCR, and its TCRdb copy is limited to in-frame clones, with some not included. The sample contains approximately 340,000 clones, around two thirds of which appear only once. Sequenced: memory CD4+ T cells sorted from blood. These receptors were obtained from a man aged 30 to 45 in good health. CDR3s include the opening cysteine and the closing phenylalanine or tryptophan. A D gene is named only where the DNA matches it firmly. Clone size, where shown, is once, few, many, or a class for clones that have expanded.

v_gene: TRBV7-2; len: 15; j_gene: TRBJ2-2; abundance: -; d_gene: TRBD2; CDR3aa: CASSPGTSRTGELFF; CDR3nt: TGTGCCAGCAGCCCCGGGACTAGCCGTACCGGGGAGCTGTTTTTT
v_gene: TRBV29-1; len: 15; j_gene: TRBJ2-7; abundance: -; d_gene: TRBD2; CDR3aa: CSVGMLSGRAYEQYF; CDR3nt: TGCAGCGTTGGCATGTTAAGCGGGAGGGCGTACGAGCAGTACTTC
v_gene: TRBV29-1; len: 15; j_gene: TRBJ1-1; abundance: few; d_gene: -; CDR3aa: CSVAAGWGMNTEAFF; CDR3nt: TGCAGCGTTGCGGCAGGTTGGGGTATGAACACTGAAGCTTTCTTT
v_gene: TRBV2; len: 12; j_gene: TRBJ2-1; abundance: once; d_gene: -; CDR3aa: CASSESTHEQFF; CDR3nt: TGTGCCAGCAGTGAAAGCACCCACGAGCAGTTCTTC
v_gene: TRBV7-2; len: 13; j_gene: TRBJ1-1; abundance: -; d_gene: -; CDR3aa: CASSYRVSTEAFF; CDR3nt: TGTGCCAGCAGCTACAGGGTTTCCACTGAAGCTTTCTTT
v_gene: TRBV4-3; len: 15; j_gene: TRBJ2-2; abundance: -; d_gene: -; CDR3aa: CASSQDPQGHRELFF; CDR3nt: TGCGCCAGCAGCCAAGATCCTCAGGGGCACCGGGAGCTGTTTTTT
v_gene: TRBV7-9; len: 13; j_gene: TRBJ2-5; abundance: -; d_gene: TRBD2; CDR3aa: CAIGLAGRETQYF; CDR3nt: TGTGCCATCGGACTAGCGGGAAGAGAGACCCAGTACTTC
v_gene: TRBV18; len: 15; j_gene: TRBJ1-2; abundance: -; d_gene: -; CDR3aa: CASSPIQGLNYGYTF; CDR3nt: TGTGCCAGCTCACCAATCCAGGGGCTTAACTATGGCTACACCTTC
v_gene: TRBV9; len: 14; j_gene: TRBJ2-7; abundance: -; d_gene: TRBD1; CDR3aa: CASSPGGPAHEQYF; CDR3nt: TGTGCCAGCAGCCCAGGGGGACCCGCCCACGAGCAGTACTTC
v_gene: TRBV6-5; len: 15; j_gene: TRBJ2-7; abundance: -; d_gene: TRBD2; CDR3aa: CASSRTSGPNYEQYF; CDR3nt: TGTGCCAGCAGCCGGACTAGCGGACCTAACTACGAGCAGTACTTC
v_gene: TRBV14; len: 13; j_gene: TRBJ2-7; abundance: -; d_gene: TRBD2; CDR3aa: CASRDSGPYEQYF; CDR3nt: TGTGCCAGCAGGGATAGCGGGCCCTACGAGCAGTACTTC
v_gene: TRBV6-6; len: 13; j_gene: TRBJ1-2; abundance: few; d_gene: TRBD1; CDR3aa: CASKGGTGKGYTF; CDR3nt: TGTGCCAGCAAAGGAGGGACAGGGAAGGGCTACACCTTC
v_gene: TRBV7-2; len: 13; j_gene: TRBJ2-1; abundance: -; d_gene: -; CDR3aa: CASSLELLGEQFF; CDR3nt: TGTGCCAGCAGCTTAGAGTTATTGGGGGAGCAGTTCTTC
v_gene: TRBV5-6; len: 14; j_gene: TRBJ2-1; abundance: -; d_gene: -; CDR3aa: CASGSLNRVSEQFF; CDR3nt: TGTGCCAGCGGCTCCCTCAACAGGGTCTCTGAGCAGTTCTTC
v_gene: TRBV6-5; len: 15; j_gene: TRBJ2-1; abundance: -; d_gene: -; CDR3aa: CASTFRGADFNEQFF; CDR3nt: TGTGCCAGCACCTTCCGGGGGGCCGATTTCAATGAGCAGTTCTTC
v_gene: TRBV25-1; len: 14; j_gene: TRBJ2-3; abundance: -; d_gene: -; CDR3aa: CASSDRVGGDTQYF; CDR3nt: TGTGCCAGCAGTGACAGGGTCGGCGGAGATACGCAGTATTTT
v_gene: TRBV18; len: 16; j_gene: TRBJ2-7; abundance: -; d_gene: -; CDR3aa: CASSPIAGVKIYEQYF; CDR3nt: TGTGCCAGCTCACCGATTGCAGGGGTAAAAATCTACGAGCAGTACTTC
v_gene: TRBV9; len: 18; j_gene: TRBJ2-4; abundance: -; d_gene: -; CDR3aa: CASSPSTGPNLAKNIQYF; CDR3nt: TGTGCCAGCAGCCCCAGCACCGGGCCCAACCTAGCCAAAAACATTCAGTACTTC
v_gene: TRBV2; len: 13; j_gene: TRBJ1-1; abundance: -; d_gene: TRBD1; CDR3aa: CASSRDSRTEAFF; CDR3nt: TGTGCCAGCAGTCGGGACAGTCGGACTGAAGCTTTCTTT
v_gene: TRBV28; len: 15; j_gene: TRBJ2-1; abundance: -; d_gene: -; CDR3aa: CASMPAALGYNEQFF; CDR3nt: TGTGCCAGCATGCCCGCAGCTTTAGGCTACAATGAGCAGTTCTTC
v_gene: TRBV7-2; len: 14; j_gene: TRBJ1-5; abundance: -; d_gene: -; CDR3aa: CASSPRQSNQPQHF; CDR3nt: TGTGCCAGCAGCCCCAGACAGAGCAATCAGCCCCAGCATTTT
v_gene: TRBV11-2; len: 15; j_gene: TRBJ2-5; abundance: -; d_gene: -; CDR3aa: CASSLSVRGWETQYF; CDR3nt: TGTGCCAGCAGCTTAAGCGTCAGGGGCTGGGAGACCCAGTACTTC
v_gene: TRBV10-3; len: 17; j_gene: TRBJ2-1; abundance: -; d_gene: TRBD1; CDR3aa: CAISESVISRGRNEQFF; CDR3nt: TGTGCCATCAGTGAGTCGGTAATAAGCAGGGGGCGGAATGAGCAGTTCTTC
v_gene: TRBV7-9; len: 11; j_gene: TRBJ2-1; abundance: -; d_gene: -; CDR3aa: CASLRGNEQFF; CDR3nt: TGTGCCAGCCTCCGGGGCAATGAGCAGTTCTTC
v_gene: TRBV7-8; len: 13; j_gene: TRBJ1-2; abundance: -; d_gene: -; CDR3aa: CASSSGLDYGYTF; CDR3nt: TGTGCCAGCAGCTCGGGGCTAGACTATGGCTACACCTTC
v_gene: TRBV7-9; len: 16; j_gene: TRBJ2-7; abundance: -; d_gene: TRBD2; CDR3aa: CASSWGLAGTVYEQYF; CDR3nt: TGTGCCAGCAGCTGGGGACTAGCTGGAACAGTCTACGAGCAGTACTTC
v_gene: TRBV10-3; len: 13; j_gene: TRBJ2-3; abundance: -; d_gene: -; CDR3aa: CAISEDNTDTQYF; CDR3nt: TGTGCCATCAGTGAAGACAACACAGATACGCAGTATTTT
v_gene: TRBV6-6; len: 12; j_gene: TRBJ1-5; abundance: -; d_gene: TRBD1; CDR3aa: CASTGGTQPQHF; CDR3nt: TGTGCCAGCACAGGGGGCACTCAGCCCCAGCATTTT
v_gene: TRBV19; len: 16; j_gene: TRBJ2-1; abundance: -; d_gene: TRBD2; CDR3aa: CASSPRRLAGRNEQFF; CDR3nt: TGTGCCAGTAGTCCTAGGAGGCTAGCGGGTCGAAATGAGCAGTTCTTC
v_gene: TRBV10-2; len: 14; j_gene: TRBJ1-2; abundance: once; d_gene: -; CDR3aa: CASTPWGGGKRYTF; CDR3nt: TGCGCCAGCACCCCCTGGGGAGGGGGTAAGCGCTACACCTTC
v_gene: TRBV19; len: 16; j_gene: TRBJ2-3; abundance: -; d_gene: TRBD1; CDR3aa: CASSMQGARPTDTQYF; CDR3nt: TGTGCCAGTAGTATGCAGGGGGCAAGGCCCACAGATACGCAGTATTTT